The clone carrying this T cell receptor beta chain showed up many times. The length of the CDR3 is 16 residues. The V gene end was trimmed by 0 bases and the J gene end by 6 bases; junction bases not matched to a gene: 6. The germline gives CDR1 MNHEY, CDR2 SVGAGI. The sample originates from a study of molecular identifiers for immune sequencing clone quantification. MiXCR, run by TCRdb on the PCR reads, gives a single entry per CDR3 protein. The table lists 55,000 to 75,000 distinct CDR3 sequences, about a fifth of them singletons. The chain has TRBV6-5 and TRBJ2-2; 8 bases line up with TRBD1. The receptor's source is a human donor in good health. Some libraries in this study had Jurkat cell RNA spiked in. The specimen was naive CD8+ T cells from blood, with Jurkat cell RNA spiked in. Subset described: FACS-sorted CD8+CD4-CCR7+CD45RA+ naive T cells. CDR3 region: CASSYSTGEMAGELFF. DNA for the CDR3: TGTGCCAGCAGTTACTCGACAGGGGAGATGGCCGGGGAGCTGTTTTTT.